Sequencing of this T cell receptor beta chain was carried out in a study of T cell responses to AZD1222 COVID-19 vaccine. Assay: immunoSEQ multiplex PCR; the TCRdb copy retains only in-frame clones and omits some. The data contain about 140,000 clones, under 95% of them singletons. The receptor was derived from an adult in good health. The input for sequencing was peripheral blood, taken on day 0 of AZD1222 vaccination.

DNA of the CDR3: TGCACCAGCAGCCGGGGCCCGAGAGAGACCCAGTACTTC. As protein: CTSSRGPRETQYF. The rearrangement links TRBV1 to TRBJ2-5; the table gives TRBD1 as D, unverified against the DNA. TRBV1 is recorded as a pseudogene. CDR3 size: 13 residues.